Listed here are 2 T cell receptor beta chains from one sample, sequenced in a study of T-cell reconstitution after alpha-beta-depleted transplantation in children. Molecular barcoding with unique molecular identifiers was used for the TCRbeta library. Each CDR3 protein gets one entry after TCRdb re-called the PCR reads with MiXCR. The data show hundreds of thousands of distinct CDR3 sequences, about 17% seen once. Sequencing was performed on PBMCs, mostly from graft donor cells, taken 360 days after TCRalphabeta/CD19-depleted stem cell transplant. These receptors all come from a male patient between 2 and 15 years old who had a stem cell transplant for acute lymphoblastic leukemia, so the T cells may come from the graft donor.

The chain joins TRBV5-1 to TRBJ1-4; D is unclear. Per the germline V gene, CDR1 is SGHRS and CDR2 is YFSETQ. V was pared by 1 base and J by 1 base, with 11 bases between. The CDR3 loop spans 16 amino acids. The CDR3 sequence is CASSLMGPGTNEKLFF. The CDR3 DNA follows: TGCGCCAGCAGCTTGATGGGTCCCGGAACTAATGAAAAACTGTTTTTT. The full variable domain, its missing parts supplied by reference TRBV5-1 and TRBJ1-4, is KAGVTQTPRYLIKTRGQQVTLSCSPISGHRSVSWYQQTPGQGLQFLFEYFSETQRNKGNFPGRFSGRQFSNSRSEMNVSTLELGDSALYLCASSLMGPGTNEKLFFGSGTQLSVL.

This sequence joins TRBV11-2 and TRBJ1-1, with 7 positions matching TRBD1. The ends lost 2 bases at V and 0 bases at J; junction bases unmatched: 15. The CDR3 is 19 residues long. The germline gives CDR1 SGHAT, CDR2 FQNNGV. The CDR3 loop is CASSLITIKTGFMNTEAFF. CDR3 DNA sequence: TGTGCCAGCAGCTTAATTACGATAAAGACAGGGTTCATGAACACTGAAGCTTTCTTT.